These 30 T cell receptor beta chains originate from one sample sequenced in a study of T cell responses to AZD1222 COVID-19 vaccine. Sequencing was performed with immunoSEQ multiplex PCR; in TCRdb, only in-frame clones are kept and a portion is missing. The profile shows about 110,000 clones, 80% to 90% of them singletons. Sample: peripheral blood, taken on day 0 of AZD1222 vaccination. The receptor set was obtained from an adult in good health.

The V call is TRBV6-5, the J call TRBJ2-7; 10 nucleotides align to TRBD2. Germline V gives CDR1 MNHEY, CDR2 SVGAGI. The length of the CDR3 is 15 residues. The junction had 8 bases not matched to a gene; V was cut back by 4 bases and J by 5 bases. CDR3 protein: CASSWSLAGVNEQYF. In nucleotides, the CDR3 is TGTGCCAGCAGTTGGTCGCTAGCGGGAGTTAACGAGCAGTACTTC.

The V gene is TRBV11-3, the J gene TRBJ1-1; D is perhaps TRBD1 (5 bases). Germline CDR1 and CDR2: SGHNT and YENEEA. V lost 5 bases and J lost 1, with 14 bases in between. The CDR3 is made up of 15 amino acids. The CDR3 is CASSVPGTGNTEAFF. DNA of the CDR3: TGTGCCAGCAGCGTGCCCGGGACGGGGAACACTGAAGCTTTCTTT.

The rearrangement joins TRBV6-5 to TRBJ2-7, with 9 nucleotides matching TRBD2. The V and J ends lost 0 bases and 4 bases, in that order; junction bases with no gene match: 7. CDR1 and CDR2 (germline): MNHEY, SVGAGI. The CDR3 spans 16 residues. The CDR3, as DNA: TGTGCCAGCAGTTACTCGAGGGCTAGCGGGACTTACGAGCAGTACTTC. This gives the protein CASSYSRASGTYEQYF.

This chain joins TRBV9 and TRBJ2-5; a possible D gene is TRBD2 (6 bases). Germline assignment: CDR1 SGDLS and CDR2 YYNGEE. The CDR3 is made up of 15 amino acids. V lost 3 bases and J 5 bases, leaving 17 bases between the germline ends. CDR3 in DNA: TGTGCCAGCAGCGCCGTTGGCGGGGCGGGTGAGACCCAGTACTTC. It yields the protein CASSAVGGAGETQYF.

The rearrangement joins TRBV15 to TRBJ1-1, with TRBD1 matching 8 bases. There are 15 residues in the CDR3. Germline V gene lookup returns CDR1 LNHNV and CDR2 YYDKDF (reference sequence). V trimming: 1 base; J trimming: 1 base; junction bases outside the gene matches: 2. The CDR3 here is CATSRAGTGNTEAFF. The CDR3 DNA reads TGTGCCACCAGCAGAGCAGGGACAGGGAACACTGAAGCTTTCTTT.

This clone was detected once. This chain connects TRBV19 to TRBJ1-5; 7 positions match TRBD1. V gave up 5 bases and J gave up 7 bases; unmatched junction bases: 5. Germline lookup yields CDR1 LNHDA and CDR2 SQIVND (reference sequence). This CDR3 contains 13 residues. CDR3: CASSQGGGQPQHF. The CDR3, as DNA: TGTGCCAGTAGTCAGGGGGGAGGGCAGCCCCAGCATTTT.

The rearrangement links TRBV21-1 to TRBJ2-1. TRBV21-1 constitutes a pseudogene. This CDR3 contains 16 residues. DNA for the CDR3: TGTGCCAGCAGCCCGCTCGGGGGCGGATACCACAATGAGCAGTTCTTC. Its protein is CASSPLGGGYHNEQFF.

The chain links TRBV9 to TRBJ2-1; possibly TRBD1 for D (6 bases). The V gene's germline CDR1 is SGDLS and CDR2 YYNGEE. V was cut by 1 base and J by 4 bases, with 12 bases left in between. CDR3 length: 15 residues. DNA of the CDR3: TGTGCCAGCAGCGTAACGCCCGACAGGTACAATGAGCAGTTCTTC. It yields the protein CASSVTPDRYNEQFF.

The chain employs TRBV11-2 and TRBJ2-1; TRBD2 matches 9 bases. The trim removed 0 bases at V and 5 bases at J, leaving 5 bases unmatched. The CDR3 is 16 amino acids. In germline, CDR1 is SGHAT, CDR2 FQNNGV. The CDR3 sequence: CASSLDGAGGNNEQFF. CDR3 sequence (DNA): TGTGCCAGCAGCTTAGATGGGGCGGGAGGGAACAATGAGCAGTTCTTC.

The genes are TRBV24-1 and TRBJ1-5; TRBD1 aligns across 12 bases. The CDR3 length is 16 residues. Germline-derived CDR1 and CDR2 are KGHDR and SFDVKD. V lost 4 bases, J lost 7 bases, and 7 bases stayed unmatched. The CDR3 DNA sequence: TGTGCCACCAGTGACAAGGGGACAGGGGGCAGACAGCCCCAGCATTTT. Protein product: CATSDKGTGGRQPQHF.

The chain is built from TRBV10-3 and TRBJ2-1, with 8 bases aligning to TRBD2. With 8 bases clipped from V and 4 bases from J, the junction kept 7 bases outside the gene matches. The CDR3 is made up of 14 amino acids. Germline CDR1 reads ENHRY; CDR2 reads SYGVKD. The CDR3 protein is CAIQGGGTYNEQFF. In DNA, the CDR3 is TGTGCCATCCAAGGCGGGGGGACTTACAATGAGCAGTTCTTC.

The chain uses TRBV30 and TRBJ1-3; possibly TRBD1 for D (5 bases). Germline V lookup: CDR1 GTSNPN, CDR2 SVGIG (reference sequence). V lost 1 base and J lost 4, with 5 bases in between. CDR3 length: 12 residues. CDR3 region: CAWSGQGNTIYF. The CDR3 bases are TGTGCCTGGAGTGGACAGGGAAACACCATATATTTT.

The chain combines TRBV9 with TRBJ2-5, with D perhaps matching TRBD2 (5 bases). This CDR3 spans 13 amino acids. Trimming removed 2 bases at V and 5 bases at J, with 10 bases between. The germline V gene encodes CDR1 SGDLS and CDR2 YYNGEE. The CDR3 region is CASSVFAGETQYF. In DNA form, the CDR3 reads TGTGCCAGCAGCGTCTTCGCGGGCGAGACCCAGTACTTC. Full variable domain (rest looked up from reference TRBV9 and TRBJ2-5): DSGVTQTPKHLITATGQRVTLRCSPRSGDLSVYWYQQSLDQGLQFLIQYYNGEERAKGNILERFSAQQFPDLHSELNLSSLELGDSALYFCASSVFAGETQYFGPGTRLLVL.

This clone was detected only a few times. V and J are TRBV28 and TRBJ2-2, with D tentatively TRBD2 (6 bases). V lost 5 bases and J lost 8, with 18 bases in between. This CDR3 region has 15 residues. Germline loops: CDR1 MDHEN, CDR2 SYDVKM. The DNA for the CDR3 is TGTGCCAGCAGTCGCCGAATCCCCGGGAGTGGGGAGCTGTTTTTT. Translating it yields CASSRRIPGSGELFF.

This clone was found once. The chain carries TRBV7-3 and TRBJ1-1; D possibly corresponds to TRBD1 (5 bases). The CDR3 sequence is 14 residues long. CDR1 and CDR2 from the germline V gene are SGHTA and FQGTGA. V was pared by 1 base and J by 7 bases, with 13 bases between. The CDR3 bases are TGTGCCAGCAGCTTAAATCGGGGCAGAGGTGAAGCTTTCTTT. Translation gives CASSLNRGRGEAFF.

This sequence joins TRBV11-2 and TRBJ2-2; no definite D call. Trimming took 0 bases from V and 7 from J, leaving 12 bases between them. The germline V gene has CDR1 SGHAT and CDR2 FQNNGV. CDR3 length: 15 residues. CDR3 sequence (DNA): TGTGCCAGCAGCTTAGAATCGTGGCCAATCGGGGAGCTGTTTTTT. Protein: CASSLESWPIGELFF. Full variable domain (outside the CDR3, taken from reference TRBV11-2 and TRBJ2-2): EAGVAQSPRYKIIEKRQSVAFWCNPISGHATLYWYQQILGQGPKLLIQFQNNGVVDDSQLPKDRFSAERLKGVDSTLKIQPAKLEDSAVYLCASSLESWPIGELFFGEGSRLTVL.

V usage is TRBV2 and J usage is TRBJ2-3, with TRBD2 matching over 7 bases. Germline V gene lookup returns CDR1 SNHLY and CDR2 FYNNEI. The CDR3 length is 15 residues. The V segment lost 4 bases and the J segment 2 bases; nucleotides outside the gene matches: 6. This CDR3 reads CASSVGAGLTDTQYF. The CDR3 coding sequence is TGTGCCAGCAGTGTTGGAGCGGGGCTCACAGATACGCAGTATTTT.

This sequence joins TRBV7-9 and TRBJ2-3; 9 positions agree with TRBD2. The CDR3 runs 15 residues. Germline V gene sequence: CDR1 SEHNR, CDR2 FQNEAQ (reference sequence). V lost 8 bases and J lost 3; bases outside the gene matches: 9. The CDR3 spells CASLLGSGGTDTQYF. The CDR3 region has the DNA TGTGCCAGCCTCTTAGGTAGCGGGGGAACAGATACGCAGTATTTT.

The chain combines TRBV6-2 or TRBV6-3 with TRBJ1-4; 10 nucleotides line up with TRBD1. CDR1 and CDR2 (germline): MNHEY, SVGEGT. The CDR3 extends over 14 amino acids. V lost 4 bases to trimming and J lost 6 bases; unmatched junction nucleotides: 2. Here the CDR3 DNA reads TGTGCCAGCAGTTCCGGGACAGGGGATGAAAAACTGTTTTTT. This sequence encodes CASSSGTGDEKLFF.

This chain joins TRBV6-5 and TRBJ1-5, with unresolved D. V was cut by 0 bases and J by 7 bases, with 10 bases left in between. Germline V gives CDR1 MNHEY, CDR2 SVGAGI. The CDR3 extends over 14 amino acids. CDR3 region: CASSYSRGGQPQHF. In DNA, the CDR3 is TGTGCCAGCAGTTACTCGCGGGGTGGGCAGCCCCAGCATTTT.

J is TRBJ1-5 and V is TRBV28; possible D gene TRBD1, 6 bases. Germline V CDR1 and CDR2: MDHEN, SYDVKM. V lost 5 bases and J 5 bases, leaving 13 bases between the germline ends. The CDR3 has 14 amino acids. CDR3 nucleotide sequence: TGTGCCAGCAGTCCCGGACAGAACTATCAGCCCCAGCATTTT. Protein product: CASSPGQNYQPQHF.

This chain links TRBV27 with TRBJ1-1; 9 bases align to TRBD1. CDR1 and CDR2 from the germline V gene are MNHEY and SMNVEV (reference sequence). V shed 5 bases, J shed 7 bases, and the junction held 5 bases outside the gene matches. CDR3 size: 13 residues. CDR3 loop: CASSQTGQGEAFF. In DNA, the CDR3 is TGTGCCAGCAGTCAAACGGGACAGGGTGAAGCTTTCTTT.

CDR3 sequence reads: CASSVGAGWNTEAFF. The CDR3 region has the DNA TGTGCCAGCAGCGTAGGGGCAGGGTGGAACACTGAAGCTTTCTTT. The chain is built from TRBV9 and TRBJ1-1, with D perhaps TRBD1 (5 bases). V lost 0 bases to trimming and J lost 1 base, with 10 bases between them. CDR1 SGDLS and CDR2 YYNGEE come from the germline V gene. This CDR3 contains 15 residues.

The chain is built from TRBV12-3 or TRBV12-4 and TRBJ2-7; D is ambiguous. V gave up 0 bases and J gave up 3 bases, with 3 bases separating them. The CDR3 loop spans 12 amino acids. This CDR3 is CASSLARYEQYF. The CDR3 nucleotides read TGTGCCAGCAGTTTAGCGCGCTACGAGCAGTACTTC.

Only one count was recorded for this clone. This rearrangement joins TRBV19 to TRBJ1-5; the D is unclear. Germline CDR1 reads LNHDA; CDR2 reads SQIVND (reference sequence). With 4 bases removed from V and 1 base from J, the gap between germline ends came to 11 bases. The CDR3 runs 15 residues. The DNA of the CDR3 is TGTGCCAGTAGTAACCTAGCGTGGAGCAATCAGCCCCAGCATTTT. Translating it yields CASSNLAWSNQPQHF.

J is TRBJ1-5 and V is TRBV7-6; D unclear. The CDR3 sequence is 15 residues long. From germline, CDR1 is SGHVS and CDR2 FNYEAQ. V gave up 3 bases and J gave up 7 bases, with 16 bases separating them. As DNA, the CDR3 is TGTGCCAGCAGCTTGCAAACGGGGTCGGGACAGCCCCAGCATTTT. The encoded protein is CASSLQTGSGQPQHF.

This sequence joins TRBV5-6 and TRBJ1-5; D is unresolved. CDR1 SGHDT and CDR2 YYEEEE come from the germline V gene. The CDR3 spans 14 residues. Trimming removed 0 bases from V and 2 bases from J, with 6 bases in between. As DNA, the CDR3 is TGTGCCAGCAGCTTGGAACGGGGCAATCAGCCCCAGCATTTT. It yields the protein CASSLERGNQPQHF.

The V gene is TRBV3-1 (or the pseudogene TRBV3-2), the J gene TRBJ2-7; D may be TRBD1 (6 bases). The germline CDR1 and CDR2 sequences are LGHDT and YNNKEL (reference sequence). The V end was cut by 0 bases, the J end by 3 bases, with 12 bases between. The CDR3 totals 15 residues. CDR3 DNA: TGTGCCAGCAGCCAAGATGCAGGGGACATCTACGAGCAGTACTTC. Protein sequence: CASSQDAGDIYEQYF.

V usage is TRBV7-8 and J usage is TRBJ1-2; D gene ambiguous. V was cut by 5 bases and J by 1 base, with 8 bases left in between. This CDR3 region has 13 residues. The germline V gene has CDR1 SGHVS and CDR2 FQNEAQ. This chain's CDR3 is CASSPLSNYGYTF. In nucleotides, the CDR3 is TGTGCCAGCAGCCCCCTGAGTAACTATGGCTACACCTTC. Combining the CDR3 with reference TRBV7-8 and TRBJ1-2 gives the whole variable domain GAGVSQSPRYKVAKRGQDVALRCDPISGHVSLFWYQQALGQGPEFLTYFQNEAQLDKSGLPSDRFFAERPEGSVSTLKIQRTQQEDSAVYLCASSPLSNYGYTFGSGTRLTVV.

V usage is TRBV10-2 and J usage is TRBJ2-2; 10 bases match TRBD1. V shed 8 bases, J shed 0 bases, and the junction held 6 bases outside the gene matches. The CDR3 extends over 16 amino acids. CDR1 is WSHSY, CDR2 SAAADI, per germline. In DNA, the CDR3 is TGCGCCAGCGCCTCGGGACAGGGGACGAACACCGGGGAGCTGTTTTTT. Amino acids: CASASGQGTNTGELFF.